This T cell receptor beta chain derives from a study of Ad26.COV2.S vaccination and SARS-CoV-2 variants. Study background: Each vaccinee took Ad26.COV2.S intramuscularly, once or twice 56 days apart.

Profiled with immunoSEQ multiplex PCR; TCRdb holds only in-frame clones, not every one. The sample lists more than 400,000 clones, 90% occurring once. Trimming left V 4 bases short and J 3 bases short, with 9 bases between. The CDR3 covers 13 residues. In germline, CDR1 is LGHDT, CDR2 YNNKEL (reference sequence). About this clone: What it binds is unknown.

Study-wide points: Placebo recipients trailed vaccine recipients in spike-specific TCR breadth.

Regarding treatment: some 20 received Ad26.COV2.S at low or high dose, single or two shots; 5 received placebo; per-sample allocation not given. Material that was analyzed had been drawn on day 63 after the first vaccine or placebo injection. Expression of Wuhan-strain SARS-CoV-2 spike came from the Ad26 vector that formed the vaccine. This receptor was identified in a person between 18 and 59 years old who received the Ad26.COV2.S COVID-19 vaccine or a placebo. The chain carries TRBV3-1 (or the pseudogene TRBV3-2) and TRBJ2-5, with a possible D match to TRBD1 (5 bases). The material was peripheral blood, obtained in a trial of Ad26.COV2.S vaccine versus placebo. In nucleotides, the CDR3 is TGTGCCAGCAGCCCCTCCAGGGAAGAGACCCAGTACTTC. It is translated as CASSPSREETQYF.